This TCR beta chain comes out of a study of blood T cell repertoires in COVID-19. Across the study: Whether acute or convalescent, the COVID-19 samples came from the United States, Italy and Spain. T cells, B-cell-depleted T cells, or PBMCs provided the cDNA or gDNA that served as material.

The CDR3 covers 11 residues. Per the germline V gene, CDR1 is DFQATT and CDR2 is SNEGSKA (reference sequence). The V and J ends lost 2 bases and 6 bases respectively, with 5 bases between them. This clone has a handful of counts. Libraries were prepared by immunoSEQ multiplex PCR; TCRdb keeps only in-frame clonotypes and omits some of them. The sample lists around 65,000 clones; more than 60% were seen once. This chain joins TRBV20-1 and TRBJ2-1; D ambiguous. Sequencing was performed on peripheral blood. This TCR was sampled from a man in his sixties with acute or convalescent COVID-19. CDR3 DNA sequence: TGCAGTGCTAGATCTAGCAATGAGCAGTTCTTC. This sequence encodes CSARSSNEQFF.